The clone carrying this TCR beta chain was seen repeatedly, ten times or more. TCRdb reanalysed the 5' RACE reads using MiXCR and keeps one entry per CDR3 protein. The table records roughly 40,000 distinct CDR3 sequences, approximately 6.5% of them present only once. CDR1 MNHEY and CDR2 SVGEGT come from the germline V gene. The V gene end was trimmed by 6 bases and the J gene end by 0 bases; junction bases not matched to a gene: 2. CDR3 length: 16 amino acids. This entry belongs to a study of spatial heterogeneity in lung cancer. Background on the study: Consistent detection of more beta-chain than alpha-chain sequences was observed. For the average unique TCR and UMI combination, more than nine occurrences appeared in raw reads.

Time point: sample taken at primary tumor resection. Whole RNA, isolated from tumor, nontumor lung or frozen PBMC, was sequenced without prior sorting. The gene calls are TRBV6-2 or TRBV6-3 and TRBJ2-1, with 13 bases lining up with TRBD2. The TCR sequence derives from a female donor with early-stage non-small cell lung cancer. Specimen: PBMCs, collected at surgery. CDR3 protein: CASRGLAGPSYNEQFF. CDR3 nucleotide sequence: TGTGCCAGCAGGGGACTAGCGGGGCCCTCCTACAATGAGCAGTTCTTC.